This is a list of T cell receptor beta chains from one sample in a study of beta chain features in type 1 diabetes. Clones were sequenced by immunoSEQ multiplex PCR, and TCRdb holds only the in-frame ones, with some missing. The data show about 400,000 clones, about 12% seen once. Sequenced sample: naive CD4+ T cells from blood. All receptors come from a woman under 30 with type 1 diabetes. The CDR3 runs from the conserved cysteine through the conserved F or W. The order of the fields is clone size, J gene, D gene, V gene, CDR3 protein, CDR3 DNA. The D gene is left open where the match is weak. Not every row has a clone size; where given, it reads once, few, many or a size class.

>.|TRBJ2-1|.|TRBV2
CASSLRGLIGNEQFF
TGTGCCAGCAGCCTCAGGGGATTGATAGGCAATGAGCAGTTCTTC
>.|TRBJ2-2|TRBD2|TRBV7-9
CASRGLAGLTGELFF
TGTGCCAGCAGGGGACTAGCGGGGCTCACCGGGGAGCTGTTTTTT
>few|TRBJ2-5|TRBD2|TRBV30
CAWSTSGKETQYF
TGTGCCTGGAGCACTAGCGGCAAAGAGACCCAGTACTTC
>.|TRBJ2-1|TRBD1|TRBV6-4
CASSDSGTGRGEQFF
TGTGCCAGCAGTGACTCCGGGACAGGGAGGGGTGAGCAGTTCTTC
>.|TRBJ2-1|TRBD2|TRBV5-1
CASSRTSGIIDEQFF
TGCGCCAGCAGTCGTACTAGCGGGATTATCGATGAGCAGTTCTTC
>few|TRBJ2-7|.|TRBV18
CASSPLQGHEQYF
TGTGCCAGCTCACCTCTACAGGGCCACGAGCAGTACTTC
>few|TRBJ2-7|TRBD1|TRBV2
CASSVEGQNYYEQYF
TGTGCCAGCAGTGTCGAGGGACAGAACTACTACGAGCAGTACTTC
>.|TRBJ1-2|.|TRBV7-2
CASSSSASGGYTF
TGTGCCAGCAGCTCGTCCGCTTCGGGTGGCTACACCTTC
>.|TRBJ2-2|.|TRBV7-8
CASSFTGSGELFF
TGTGCCAGCAGCTTCACGGGGAGCGGGGAGCTGTTTTTT
>few|TRBJ1-2|TRBD1|TRBV2
CASHGTGRRYGYTF
TGTGCCAGCCACGGGACAGGGCGGCGCTATGGCTACACCTTC